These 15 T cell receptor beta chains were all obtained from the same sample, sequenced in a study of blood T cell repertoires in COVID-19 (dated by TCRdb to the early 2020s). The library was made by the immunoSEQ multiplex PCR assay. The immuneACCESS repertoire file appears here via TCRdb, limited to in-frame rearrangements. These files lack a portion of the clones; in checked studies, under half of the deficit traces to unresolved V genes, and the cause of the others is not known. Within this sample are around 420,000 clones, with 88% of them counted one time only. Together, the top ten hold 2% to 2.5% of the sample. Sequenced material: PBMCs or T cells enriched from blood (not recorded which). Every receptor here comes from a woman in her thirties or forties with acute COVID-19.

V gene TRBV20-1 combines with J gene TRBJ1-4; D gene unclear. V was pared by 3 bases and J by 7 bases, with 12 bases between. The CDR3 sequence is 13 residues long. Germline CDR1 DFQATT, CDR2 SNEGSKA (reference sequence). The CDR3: CSASIRGSEKLFF. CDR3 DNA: TGCAGTGCTAGTATCCGGGGTAGTGAAAAACTGTTTTTT.

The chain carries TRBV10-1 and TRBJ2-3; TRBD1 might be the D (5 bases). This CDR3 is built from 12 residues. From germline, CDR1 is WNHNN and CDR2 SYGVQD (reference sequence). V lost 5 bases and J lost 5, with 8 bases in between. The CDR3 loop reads CASSYDRDTQYF. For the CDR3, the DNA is TGCGCCAGCAGTTATGACAGAGATACGCAGTATTTT.

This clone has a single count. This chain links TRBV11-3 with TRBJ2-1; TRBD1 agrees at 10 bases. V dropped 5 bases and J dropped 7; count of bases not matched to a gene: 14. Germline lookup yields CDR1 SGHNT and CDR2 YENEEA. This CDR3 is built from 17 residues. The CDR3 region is CASSKGVGTGESNEQFF. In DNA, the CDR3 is TGTGCCAGCAGCAAAGGAGTAGGGACAGGGGAGTCGAATGAGCAGTTCTTC.

CDR3 nucleotide sequence: TGCGCCAGCAGCTTGGGACTAGCGGGCACAGATACGCAGTATTTT. It is translated as CASSLGLAGTDTQYF. The chain carries TRBV5-1 and TRBJ2-3; 9 bases are shared with TRBD2. The CDR3 has 15 amino acids. With 0 bases clipped from V and 1 base from J, the junction kept 0 bases outside the gene matches. CDR1 is SGHRS, CDR2 YFSETQ, per germline.

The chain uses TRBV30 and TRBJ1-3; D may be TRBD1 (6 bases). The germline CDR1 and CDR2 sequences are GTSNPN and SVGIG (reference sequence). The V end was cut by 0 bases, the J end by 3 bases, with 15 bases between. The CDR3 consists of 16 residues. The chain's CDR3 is CAWSVLGGLFGNTIYF. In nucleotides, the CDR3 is TGTGCCTGGAGTGTTTTGGGGGGGCTCTTTGGAAACACCATATATTTT.

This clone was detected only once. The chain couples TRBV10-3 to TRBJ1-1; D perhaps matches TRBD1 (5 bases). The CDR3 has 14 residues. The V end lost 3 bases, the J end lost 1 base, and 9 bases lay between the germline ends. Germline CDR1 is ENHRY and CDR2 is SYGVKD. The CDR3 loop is CAISDQGGNTEAFF. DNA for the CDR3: TGTGCCATCAGTGACCAGGGAGGGAACACTGAAGCTTTCTTT.

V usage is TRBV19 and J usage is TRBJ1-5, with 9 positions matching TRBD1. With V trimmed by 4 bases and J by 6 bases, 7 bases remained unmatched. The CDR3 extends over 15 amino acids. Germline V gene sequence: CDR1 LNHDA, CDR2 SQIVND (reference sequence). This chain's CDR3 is CASSKTGTGSQPQHF. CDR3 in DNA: TGTGCCAGTAGTAAAACCGGGACAGGGAGTCAGCCCCAGCATTTT.

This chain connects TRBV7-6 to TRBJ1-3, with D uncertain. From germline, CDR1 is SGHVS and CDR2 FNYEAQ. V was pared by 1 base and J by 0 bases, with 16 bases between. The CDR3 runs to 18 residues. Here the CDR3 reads CASSLGRGTMSSGNTIYF. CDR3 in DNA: TGTGCCAGCAGCTTAGGCCGGGGAACAATGAGCTCTGGAAACACCATATATTTT.

The DNA for the CDR3 is TGTGCCAGCAGCGCGTACAGGGGAGACACTGAAGCTTTCTTT. It encodes CASSAYRGDTEAFF. The chain has TRBV5-4 and TRBJ1-1; 7 bases fit TRBD1. Looked up from germline, CDR1 is SGHNT and CDR2 is YYREEE (reference sequence). With 4 bases clipped from V and 3 bases from J, the junction kept 6 bases outside the gene matches. The CDR3 loop spans 14 amino acids.

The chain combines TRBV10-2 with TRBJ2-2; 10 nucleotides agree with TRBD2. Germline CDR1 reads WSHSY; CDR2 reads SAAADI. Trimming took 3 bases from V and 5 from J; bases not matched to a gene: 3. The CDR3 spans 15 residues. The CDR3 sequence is CASSEFSGGTGELFF. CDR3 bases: TGCGCCAGCAGTGAATTTAGCGGGGGGACCGGGGAGCTGTTTTTT.

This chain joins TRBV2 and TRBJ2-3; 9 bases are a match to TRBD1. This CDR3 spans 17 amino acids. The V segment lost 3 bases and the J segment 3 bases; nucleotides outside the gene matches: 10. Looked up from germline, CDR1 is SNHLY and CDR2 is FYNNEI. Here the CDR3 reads CASSDVPKTGGTDTQYF. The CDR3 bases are TGTGCCAGCAGTGATGTCCCAAAGACAGGGGGAACAGATACGCAGTATTTT.

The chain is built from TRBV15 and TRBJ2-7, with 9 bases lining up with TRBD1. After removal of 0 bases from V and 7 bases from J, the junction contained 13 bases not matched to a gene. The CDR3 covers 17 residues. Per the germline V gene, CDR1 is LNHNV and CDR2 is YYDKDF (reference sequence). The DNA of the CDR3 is TGTGCCACCAGCAGAGATCGTACCGGGACAGGGACGTCAGAGCAGTACTTC. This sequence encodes CATSRDRTGTGTSEQYF.

As DNA, the CDR3 is TGTGCCTGGAGTGAAGGGGACACTCAGCCCCAGCATTTT. It encodes CAWSEGDTQPQHF. This rearrangement joins TRBV30 to TRBJ1-5; tentative D call: TRBD1 (6 bases). The CDR3 loop spans 13 amino acids. Germline lookup yields CDR1 GTSNPN and CDR2 SVGIG (reference sequence). Trimming took off 1 base at V and 6 bases at J, with 10 bases between the two ends.

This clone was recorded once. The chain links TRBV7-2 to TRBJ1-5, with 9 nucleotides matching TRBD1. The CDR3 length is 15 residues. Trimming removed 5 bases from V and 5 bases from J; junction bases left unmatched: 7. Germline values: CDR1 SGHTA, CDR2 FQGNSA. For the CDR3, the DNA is TGTGCCAGCAGCCCCTGGGACAGGGAGTATCAGCCCCAGCATTTT. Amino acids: CASSPWDREYQPQHF. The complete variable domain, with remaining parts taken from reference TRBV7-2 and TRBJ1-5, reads GAGVSQSPSNKVTEKGKDVELRCDPISGHTALYWYRQSLGQGLEFLIYFQGNSAPDKSGLPSDRFSAERTGGSVSTLTIQRTQQEDSAVYLCASSPWDREYQPQHFGDGTRLSIL.

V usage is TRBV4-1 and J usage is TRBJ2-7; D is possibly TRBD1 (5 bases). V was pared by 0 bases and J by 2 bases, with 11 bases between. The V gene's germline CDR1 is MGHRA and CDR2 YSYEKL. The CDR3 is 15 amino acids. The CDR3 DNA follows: TGCGCCAGCAGCCAAGAACACAGGATGGCCTACGAGCAGTACTTC. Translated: CASSQEHRMAYEQYF.